The clone carrying this T cell receptor beta chain was counted many times. Each CDR3 protein is one row after TCRdb ran MiXCR on the RT-PCR reads. The sample lists hundreds of thousands of distinct CDR3 sequences, about 14% occurring once. V lost 6 bases, J lost 2 bases, and 8 bases stayed unmatched. This CDR3 spans 15 amino acids. The V gene is TRBV12-3 or TRBV12-4, the J gene TRBJ2-7; TRBD1 aligns across 9 bases. This receptor was taken from a female donor in good health, serving as a healthy control. The source material was memory CD4+ T cells from blood. The CDR3 coding sequence is TGTGCCAGCAGACTTGGACAGGGGTCTGCCTACGAGCAGTACTTC. It encodes CASRLGQGSAYEQYF.